The clone carrying this T cell receptor beta chain was counted between two and nine times. These data come from a study of blood T cells in healthy people across ages. With a J-beta primer mix and a sample-barcoded 5' primer, a second PCR ran about 7 to 11 cycles. MiXCR was run by TCRdb on the 5' RACE reads, yielding one entry per CDR3 protein. The data show around 1,000,000 distinct CDR3 sequences, almost 25% seen once. This CDR3 has 18 amino acids. Germline loops: CDR1 SGHRS, CDR2 YFSETQ. V lost 4 bases and J 7 bases, leaving 26 bases between the germline ends. This same sample was also part of a study on T cells of mothers and their children.

The chain carries TRBV5-1 and TRBJ1-4; possibly TRBD1 for D (6 bases). Sequenced: blood. This TCR came from a girl aged 2 to 10 in good health. The chain's CDR3 is CASSRGLQGPKGGEKLFF. The CDR3 DNA reads as TGCGCCAGCAGCCGCGGGCTACAGGGACCCAAAGGGGGTGAAAAACTGTTTTTT.